What follows describes a single TCR beta chain. The source of the sample is a study of spatial heterogeneity in lung cancer. Study summary: More beta-chain than alpha-chain sequences were consistently detected. There were, on average, more than 9.5 raw-read appearances for each unique TCR and UMI combination.

The time point here: sample taken at primary tumor resection. The sequenced material consisted of unsorted whole RNA from tumor, nontumor lung or frozen PBMC. There were roughly 78 donors, all of them untreated patients with early-stage non-small cell lung cancer. CDR3 length: 17 residues. Per germline, CDR1 PRHDT and CDR2 FYEKMQ (reference sequence). Between the trimmed V and J ends, which lost 6 bases and 0 bases, there was a span of 15 bases. Unique molecular identifiers tagged every individual TCR cDNA molecule. TCRdb reprocessed the 5' RACE reads with MiXCR, giving one entry per CDR3 protein. Of 30,000 to 50,000 distinct CDR3 sequences in the sample, around 5.5% are singletons; the top ten hold around 10%.

The V gene is TRBV13, the J gene TRBJ2-6, with D hard to call. The sample here was PBMCs, taken at surgery. The sequence was obtained from a male donor with early-stage non-small cell lung cancer. The CDR3 DNA follows: TGTGCCAGCAGTATTAGTCTAGTTTCCTCTGGGGCCAACGTCCTGACTTTC. This codes for CASSISLVSSGANVLTF.